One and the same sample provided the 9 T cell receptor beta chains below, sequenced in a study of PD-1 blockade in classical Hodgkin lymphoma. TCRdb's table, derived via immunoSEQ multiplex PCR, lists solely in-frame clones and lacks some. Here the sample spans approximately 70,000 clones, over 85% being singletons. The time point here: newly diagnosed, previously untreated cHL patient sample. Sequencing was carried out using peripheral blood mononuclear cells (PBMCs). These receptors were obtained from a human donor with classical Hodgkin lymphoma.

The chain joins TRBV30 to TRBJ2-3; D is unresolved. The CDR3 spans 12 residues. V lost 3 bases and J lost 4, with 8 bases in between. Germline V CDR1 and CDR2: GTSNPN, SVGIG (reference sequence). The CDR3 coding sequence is TGTGCCTGGAGCCTCAACCCAGATACGCAGTATTTT. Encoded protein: CAWSLNPDTQYF.

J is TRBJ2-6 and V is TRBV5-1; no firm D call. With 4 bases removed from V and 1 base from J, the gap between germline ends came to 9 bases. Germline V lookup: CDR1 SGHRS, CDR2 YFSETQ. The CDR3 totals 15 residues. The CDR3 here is CASSNKASGANVLTF. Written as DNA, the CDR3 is TGCGCCAGCAGCAACAAAGCGTCTGGGGCCAACGTCCTGACTTTC.

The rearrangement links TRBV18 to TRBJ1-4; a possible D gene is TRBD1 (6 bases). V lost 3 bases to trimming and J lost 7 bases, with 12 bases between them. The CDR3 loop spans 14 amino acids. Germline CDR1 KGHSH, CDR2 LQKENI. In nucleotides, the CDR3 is TGTGCCAGCTCACCCGGGACAAGGGGTGAAAAACTGTTTTTT. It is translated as CASSPGTRGEKLFF. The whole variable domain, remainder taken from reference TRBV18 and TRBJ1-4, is NAGVMQNPRHLVRRRGQEARLRCSPMKGHSHVYWYRQLPEEGLKFMVYLQKENIIDESGMPKERFSAEFPKEGPSILRIQQVVRGDSAAYFCASSPGTRGEKLFFGSGTQLSVL.

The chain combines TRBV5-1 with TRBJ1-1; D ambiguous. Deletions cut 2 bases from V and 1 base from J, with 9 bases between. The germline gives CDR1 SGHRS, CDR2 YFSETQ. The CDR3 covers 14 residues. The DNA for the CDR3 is TGCGCCAGCAGCTTTGCCACCACGAACACTGAAGCTTTCTTT. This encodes CASSFATTNTEAFF. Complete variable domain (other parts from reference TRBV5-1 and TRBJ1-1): KAGVTQTPRYLIKTRGQQVTLSCSPISGHRSVSWYQQTPGQGLQFLFEYFSETQRNKGNFPGRFSGRQFSNSRSEMNVSTLELGDSALYLCASSFATTNTEAFFGQGTRLTVV.

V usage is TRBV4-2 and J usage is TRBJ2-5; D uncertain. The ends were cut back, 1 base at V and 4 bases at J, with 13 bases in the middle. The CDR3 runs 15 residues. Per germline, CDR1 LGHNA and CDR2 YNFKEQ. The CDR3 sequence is CASSQGSVTPETQYF. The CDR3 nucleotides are TGTGCCAGCAGCCAAGGTTCCGTAACGCCAGAGACCCAGTACTTC.

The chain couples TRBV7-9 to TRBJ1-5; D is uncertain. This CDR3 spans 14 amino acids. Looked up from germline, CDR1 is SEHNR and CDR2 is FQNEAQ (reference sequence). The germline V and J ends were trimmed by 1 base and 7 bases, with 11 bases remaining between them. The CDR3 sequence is CASSLGGEEQPQHF. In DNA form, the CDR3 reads TGTGCCAGCAGCTTAGGTGGAGAAGAACAGCCCCAGCATTTT.

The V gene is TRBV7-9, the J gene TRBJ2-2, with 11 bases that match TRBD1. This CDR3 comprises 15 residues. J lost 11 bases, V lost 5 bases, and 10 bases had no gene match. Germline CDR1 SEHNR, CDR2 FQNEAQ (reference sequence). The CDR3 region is CASSRARTGGPELFF. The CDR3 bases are TGTGCCAGCAGCAGAGCCCGGACAGGGGGCCCAGAGCTGTTTTTT.

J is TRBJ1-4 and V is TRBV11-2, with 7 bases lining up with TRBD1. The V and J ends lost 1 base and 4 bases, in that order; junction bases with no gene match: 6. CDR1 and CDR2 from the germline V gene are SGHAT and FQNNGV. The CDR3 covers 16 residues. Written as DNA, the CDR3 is TGTGCCAGCAGCTTAGTCCCGACAGGGTATAATGAAAAACTGTTTTTT. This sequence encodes CASSLVPTGYNEKLFF. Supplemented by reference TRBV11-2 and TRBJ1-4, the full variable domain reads EAGVAQSPRYKIIEKRQSVAFWCNPISGHATLYWYQQILGQGPKLLIQFQNNGVVDDSQLPKDRFSAERLKGVDSTLKIQPAKLEDSAVYLCASSLVPTGYNEKLFFGSGTQLSVL.

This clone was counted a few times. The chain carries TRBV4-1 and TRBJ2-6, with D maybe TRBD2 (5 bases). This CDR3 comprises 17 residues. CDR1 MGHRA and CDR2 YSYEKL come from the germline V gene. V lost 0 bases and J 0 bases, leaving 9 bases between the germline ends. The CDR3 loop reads CASSQDVGSSGANVLTF. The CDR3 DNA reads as TGCGCCAGCAGCCAAGATGTGGGGAGCTCTGGGGCCAACGTCCTGACTTTC.